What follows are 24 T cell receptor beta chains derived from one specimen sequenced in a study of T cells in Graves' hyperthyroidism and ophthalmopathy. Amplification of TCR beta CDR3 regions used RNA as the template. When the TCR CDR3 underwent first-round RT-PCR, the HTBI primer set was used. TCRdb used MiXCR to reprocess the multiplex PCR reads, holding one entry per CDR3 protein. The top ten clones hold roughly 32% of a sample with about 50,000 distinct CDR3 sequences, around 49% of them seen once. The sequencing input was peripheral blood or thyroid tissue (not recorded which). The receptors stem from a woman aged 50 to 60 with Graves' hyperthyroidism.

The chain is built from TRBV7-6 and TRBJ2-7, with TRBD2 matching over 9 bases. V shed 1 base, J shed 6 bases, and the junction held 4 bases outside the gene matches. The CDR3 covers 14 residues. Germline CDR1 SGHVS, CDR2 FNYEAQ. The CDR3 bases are TGTGCCAGCAGCTTAGGTAGCGGGAGAGGCGAGCAGTACTTC. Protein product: CASSLGSGRGEQYF.

CDR3 DNA: TGTGCCAGCAGGGGTTCTTGGACATCCCCTGAGACCCAGTACTTC. This gives the protein CASRGSWTSPETQYF. V gene TRBV7-9 combines with J gene TRBJ2-5; TRBD1 is a possible D gene (5 bases). Germline lookup yields CDR1 SEHNR and CDR2 FQNEAQ (reference sequence). The V end lost 6 bases, the J end lost 5 bases, and 19 bases lay between the germline ends. This CDR3 spans 15 amino acids.

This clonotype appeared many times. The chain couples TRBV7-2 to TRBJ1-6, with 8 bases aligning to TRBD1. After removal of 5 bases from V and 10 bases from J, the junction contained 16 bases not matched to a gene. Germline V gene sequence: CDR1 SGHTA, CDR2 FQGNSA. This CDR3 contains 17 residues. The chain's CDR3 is CASSPGDRRYFLSPLHF. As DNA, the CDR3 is TGTGCCAGCAGCCCGGGGGACAGGCGCTATTTCCTCTCACCCCTCCACTTT.

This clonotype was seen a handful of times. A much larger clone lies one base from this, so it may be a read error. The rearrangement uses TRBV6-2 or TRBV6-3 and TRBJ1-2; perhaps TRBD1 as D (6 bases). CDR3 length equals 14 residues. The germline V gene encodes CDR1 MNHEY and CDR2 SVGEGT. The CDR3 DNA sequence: TGTGCCAGCAGTCGCCGGGACATCAGCTATAGCTACACCTTC. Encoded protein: CASSRRDISYSYTF.

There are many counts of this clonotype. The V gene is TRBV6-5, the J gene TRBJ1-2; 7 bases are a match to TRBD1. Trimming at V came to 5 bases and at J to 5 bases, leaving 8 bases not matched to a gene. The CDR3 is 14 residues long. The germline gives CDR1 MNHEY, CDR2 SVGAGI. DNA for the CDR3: TGTGCCAGCAGTCCCCGCAGGGGGTTGTATGGCTACACCTTC. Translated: CASSPRRGLYGYTF.

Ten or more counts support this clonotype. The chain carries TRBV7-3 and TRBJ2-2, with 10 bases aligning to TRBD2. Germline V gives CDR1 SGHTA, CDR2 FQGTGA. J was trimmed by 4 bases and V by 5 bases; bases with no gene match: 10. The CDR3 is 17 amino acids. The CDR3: CASSPDVPSGSTGELFF. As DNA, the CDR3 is TGTGCCAGCAGCCCCGACGTGCCTAGCGGGAGCACCGGGGAGCTGTTTTTT.

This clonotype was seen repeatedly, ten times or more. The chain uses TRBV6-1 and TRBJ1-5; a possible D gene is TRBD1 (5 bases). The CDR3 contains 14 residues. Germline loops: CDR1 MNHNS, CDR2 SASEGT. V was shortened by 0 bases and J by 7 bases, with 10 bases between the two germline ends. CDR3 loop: CASSEARGMQPQHF. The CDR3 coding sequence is TGTGCCAGCAGTGAAGCTAGGGGAATGCAGCCCCAGCATTTT.

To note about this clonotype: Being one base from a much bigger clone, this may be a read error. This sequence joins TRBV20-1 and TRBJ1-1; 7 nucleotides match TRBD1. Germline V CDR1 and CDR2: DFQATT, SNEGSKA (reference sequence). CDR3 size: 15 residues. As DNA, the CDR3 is TGCAGTGCTACCCATCATTACAGGGGAGGCACTGGAGCTTTCTTT. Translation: CSATHHYRGGTGAFF.

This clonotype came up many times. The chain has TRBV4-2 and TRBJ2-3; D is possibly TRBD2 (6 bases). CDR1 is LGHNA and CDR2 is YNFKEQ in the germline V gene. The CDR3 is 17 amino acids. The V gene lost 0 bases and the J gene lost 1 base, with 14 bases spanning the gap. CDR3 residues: CASSQDPETRRTDTQYF. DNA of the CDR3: TGTGCCAGCAGCCAAGATCCAGAGACTAGACGCACAGATACGCAGTATTTT.

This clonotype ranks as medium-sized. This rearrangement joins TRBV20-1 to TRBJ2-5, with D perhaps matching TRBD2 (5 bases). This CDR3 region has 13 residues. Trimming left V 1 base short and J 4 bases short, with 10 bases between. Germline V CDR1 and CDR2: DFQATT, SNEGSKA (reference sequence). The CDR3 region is CSARGIARETQYF. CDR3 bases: TGCAGTGCTAGAGGCATAGCGAGAGAGACCCAGTACTTC.

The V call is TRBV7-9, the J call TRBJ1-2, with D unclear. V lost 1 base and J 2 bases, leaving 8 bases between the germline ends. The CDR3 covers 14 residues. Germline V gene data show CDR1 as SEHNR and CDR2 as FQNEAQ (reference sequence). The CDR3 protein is CASSLGGQNYGYTF. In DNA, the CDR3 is TGTGCCAGCAGCTTAGGGGGTCAAAACTATGGCTACACCTTC.

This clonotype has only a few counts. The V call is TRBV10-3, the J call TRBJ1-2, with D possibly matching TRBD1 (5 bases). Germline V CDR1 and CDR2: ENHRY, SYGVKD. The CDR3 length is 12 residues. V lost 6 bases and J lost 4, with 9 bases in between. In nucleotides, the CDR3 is TGTGCCATCAGCGTCGACAGCTATGGCTACACCTTC. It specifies CAISVDSYGYTF.

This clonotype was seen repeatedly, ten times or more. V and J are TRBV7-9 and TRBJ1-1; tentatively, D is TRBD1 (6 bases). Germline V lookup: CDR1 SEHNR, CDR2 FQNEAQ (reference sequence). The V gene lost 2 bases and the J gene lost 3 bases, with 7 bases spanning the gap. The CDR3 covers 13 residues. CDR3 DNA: TGTGCCAGCAGCTTAACAGGGTACACTGAAGCTTTCTTT. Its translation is CASSLTGYTEAFF.

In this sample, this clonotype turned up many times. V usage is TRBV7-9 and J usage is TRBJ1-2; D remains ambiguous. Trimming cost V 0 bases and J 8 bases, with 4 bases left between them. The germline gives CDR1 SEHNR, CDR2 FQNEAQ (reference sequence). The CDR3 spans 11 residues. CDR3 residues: CASSLAKGYTF. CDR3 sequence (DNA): TGTGCCAGCAGCTTAGCGAAAGGCTACACCTTC.

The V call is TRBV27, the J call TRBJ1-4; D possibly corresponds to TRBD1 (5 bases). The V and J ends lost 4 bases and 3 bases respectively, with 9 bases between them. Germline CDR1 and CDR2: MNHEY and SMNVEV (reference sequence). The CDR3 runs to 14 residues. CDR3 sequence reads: CASSYRTPNEKLFF. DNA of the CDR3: TGTGCCAGCAGTTACAGGACTCCTAATGAAAAACTGTTTTTT.

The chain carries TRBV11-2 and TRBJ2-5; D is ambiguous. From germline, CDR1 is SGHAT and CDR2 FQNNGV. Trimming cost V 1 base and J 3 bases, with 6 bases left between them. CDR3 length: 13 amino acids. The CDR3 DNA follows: TGTGCCAGCAGCTTAGTTGGCGAAGAGACCCAGTACTTC. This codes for CASSLVGEETQYF.

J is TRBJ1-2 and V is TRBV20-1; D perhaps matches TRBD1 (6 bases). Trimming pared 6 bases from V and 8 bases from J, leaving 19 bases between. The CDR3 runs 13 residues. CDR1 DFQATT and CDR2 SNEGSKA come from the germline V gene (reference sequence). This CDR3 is CSARSTGRGGYTF. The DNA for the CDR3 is TGCAGTGCCAGATCCACAGGGAGGGGGGGCTACACCTTC.

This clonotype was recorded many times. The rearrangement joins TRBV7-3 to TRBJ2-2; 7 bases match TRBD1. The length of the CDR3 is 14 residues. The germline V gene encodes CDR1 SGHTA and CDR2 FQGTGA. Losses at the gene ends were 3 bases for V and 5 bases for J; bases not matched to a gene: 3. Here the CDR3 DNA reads TGTGCCAGCAGCTTCCTCAGGGGGACCGGGGAGCTGTTTTTT. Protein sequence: CASSFLRGTGELFF.

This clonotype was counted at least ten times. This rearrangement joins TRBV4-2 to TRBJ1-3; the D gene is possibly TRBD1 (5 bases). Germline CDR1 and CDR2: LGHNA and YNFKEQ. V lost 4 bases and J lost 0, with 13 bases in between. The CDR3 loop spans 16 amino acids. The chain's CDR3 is CASSRLGGDSGNTIYF. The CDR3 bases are TGTGCCAGCAGCCGATTGGGGGGAGACTCTGGAAACACCATATATTTT.

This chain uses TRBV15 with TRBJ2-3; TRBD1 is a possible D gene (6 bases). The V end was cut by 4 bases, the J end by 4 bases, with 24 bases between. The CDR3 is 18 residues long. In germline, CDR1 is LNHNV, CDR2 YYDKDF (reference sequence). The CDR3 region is CATSTQQGMRLGPDTQYF. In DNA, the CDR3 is TGTGCCACCAGCACCCAGCAGGGGATGCGTTTGGGACCAGATACGCAGTATTTT.

In DNA, the CDR3 is TGTGCCAGCAGCTCACAGGAGACTGGAAACACCATATATTTT. This gives the protein CASSSQETGNTIYF. This sequence joins TRBV11-2 and TRBJ1-3; D is possibly TRBD1 (5 bases). Germline lookup yields CDR1 SGHAT and CDR2 FQNNGV. V lost 4 bases and J lost 2, with 9 bases in between. This CDR3 contains 14 residues.

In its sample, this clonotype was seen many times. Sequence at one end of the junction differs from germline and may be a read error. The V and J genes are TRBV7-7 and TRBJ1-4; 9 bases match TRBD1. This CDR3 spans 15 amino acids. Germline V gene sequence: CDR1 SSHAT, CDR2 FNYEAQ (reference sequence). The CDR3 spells CASSMNRGLGEKLFF. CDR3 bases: TGTGCTAGCAGCATGAACAGGGGGCTCGGTGAAAAACTGTTTTTT.

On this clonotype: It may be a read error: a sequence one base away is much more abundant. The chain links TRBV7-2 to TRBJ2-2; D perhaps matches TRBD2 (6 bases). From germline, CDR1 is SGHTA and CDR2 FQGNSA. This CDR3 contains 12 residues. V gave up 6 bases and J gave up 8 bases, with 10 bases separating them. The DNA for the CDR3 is TGTGCCAGCAGTCCCCGGGGGGGGGAGCTGTTTTTT. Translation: CASSPRGGELFF.

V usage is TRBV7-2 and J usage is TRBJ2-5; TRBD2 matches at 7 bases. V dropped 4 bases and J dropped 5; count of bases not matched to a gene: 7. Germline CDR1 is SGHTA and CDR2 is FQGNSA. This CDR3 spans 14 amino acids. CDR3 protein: CASSYTGLWETQYF. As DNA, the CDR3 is TGTGCCAGCAGCTACACGGGACTATGGGAGACCCAGTACTTC.